Each of the 19 T cell receptor beta chains below was sequenced from the same sample in a study of preoperative IRX-2 immunotherapy in early breast cancer. Treatment defined: preoperative locoregional IRX-2 cytokine immunotherapy. Only in-frame clones appear in the TCRdb table, and some are missing; sequencing was by immunoSEQ multiplex PCR. Of tens of thousands of clones detected, 70% to 85% appear once; the ten largest clones hold less than 3.5%. Sample collection was performed from a patient treated with IRX-2 immunotherapy. The receptors shown here come from a human donor with breast cancer.

This chain uses TRBV23-1 with TRBJ1-3; D is unresolved. TRBV23-1 is an ORF, and what it does is uncertain. V was pared by 6 bases and J by 2 bases, with 20 bases between. The CDR3 has 17 residues. As DNA, the CDR3 is TGCGCCAGCAGCCAAGTGTACACCTCCGGAGCTGGAAACACCATATATTTT. It yields the protein CASSQVYTSGAGNTIYF.

This chain connects TRBV28 to TRBJ1-1; no clear D. V was shortened by 6 bases and J by 0 bases, with 8 bases between the two germline ends. The CDR3 has 13 amino acids. In germline, CDR1 is MDHEN, CDR2 SYDVKM. The CDR3 region has the DNA TGTGCCAGCAGAAGGCTCCTGAACACTGAAGCTTTCTTT. Translation gives CASRRLLNTEAFF.

Written as DNA, the CDR3 is TGCGCCAGCAGCCAAGTCCCCGGACACACTGAAGCTTTCTTT. Protein product: CASSQVPGHTEAFF. The chain recombines TRBV1 with TRBJ1-1. TRBV1 represents a pseudogene. The CDR3 is 14 amino acids.

This chain links TRBV28 with TRBJ1-3; possibly TRBD1 for D (5 bases). The CDR3 has 15 residues. V dropped 3 bases and J dropped 0 bases, with 9 bases sitting between them. Looked up from germline, CDR1 is MDHEN and CDR2 is SYDVKM. CDR3 sequence: CASSFGGGSGNTIYF. CDR3 in DNA: TGTGCCAGCAGTTTTGGGGGGGGCTCTGGAAACACCATATATTTT.

The chain uses TRBV5-1 and TRBJ1-5; no definite D call. This CDR3 comprises 14 residues. Germline values: CDR1 SGHRS, CDR2 YFSETQ. Trimming shortened V by 3 bases and J by 4 bases, and 11 bases separated the two germline ends. The DNA of the CDR3 is TGCGCCAGCAGCTCCCGAGAGGGAAATCAGCCCCAGCATTTT. Its protein is CASSSREGNQPQHF.

A few counts support this clone. The chain links TRBV11-3 to TRBJ1-4; D not certain. This CDR3 has 17 residues. V was cut by 2 bases and J by 1 base, with 14 bases left in between. Germline V lookup: CDR1 SGHNT, CDR2 YENEEA. This CDR3 reads CASSLSSGSGTNEKLFF. CDR3 nucleotide sequence: TGTGCCAGCAGCTTAAGTTCGGGCTCAGGAACTAATGAAAAACTGTTTTTT.

The chain links TRBV2 to TRBJ2-5; a weak D match, TRBD2 (7 bases). The germline gives CDR1 SNHLY, CDR2 FYNNEI. The CDR3 contains 13 residues. V lost 6 bases and J 7 bases, leaving 15 bases between the germline ends. The chain's CDR3 is CASRGGGDSTQYF. The DNA for the CDR3 is TGTGCCAGCAGAGGAGGGGGGGACTCGACCCAGTACTTC.

This clone has a single count. The chain has TRBV6-8 and TRBJ2-7; either TRBD1 or TRBD2 may supply D (5 bases each). V lost 8 bases and J 6 bases, leaving 17 bases between the germline ends. The V gene's germline CDR1 is MNHGY and CDR2 SAAAGT. The CDR3 consists of 13 residues. CDR3 amino acids: CASAGTAGVEQYF. The CDR3 DNA sequence: TGTGCCAGCGCTGGGACCGCGGGTGTCGAGCAGTACTTC.

The CDR3 sequence is CACGAGSNTGELFF. The CDR3 nucleotides are TGTGCCTGTGGGGCAGGGTCGAACACCGGGGAGCTGTTTTTT. The chain uses TRBV19 and TRBJ2-2; a possible D gene is TRBD1 (5 bases). The germline V gene has CDR1 LNHDA and CDR2 SQIVND (reference sequence). This CDR3 region has 14 residues. Trimming stripped 11 bases from V and 0 bases from J, with 13 bases between.

The chain joins TRBV4-1 to TRBJ1-2, with D perhaps TRBD1 (5 bases). With 0 bases removed from V and 7 bases from J, the gap between germline ends came to 15 bases. Germline values: CDR1 MGHRA, CDR2 YSYEKL. There are 15 residues in the CDR3. The CDR3 DNA reads TGCGCCAGCAGCCAAGATGGTGCGGGGCCCTTTGGCTACACCTTC. Protein product: CASSQDGAGPFGYTF.

The J gene is TRBJ2-3, the V gene TRBV11-3; TRBD2 aligns across 14 bases. V shed 5 bases and J 8 bases; nucleotides not matched to a gene: 9. The germline CDR1 and CDR2 sequences are SGHNT and YENEEA. The CDR3 runs 16 residues. For the CDR3, the DNA is TGTGCCAGCAGCCCCAGGACTAGCGGGGGGACTGGTACGCAGTATTTT. The encoded protein is CASSPRTSGGTGTQYF.

The chain couples TRBV6-8 to TRBJ2-2, with TRBD1 matching over 8 bases. V was clipped by 0 bases and J by 6 bases; unmatched bases: 3. This CDR3 is built from 15 residues. The V gene's germline CDR1 is MNHGY and CDR2 SAAAGT. CDR3 region: CASSYSRTGPGELFF. The DNA for the CDR3 is TGTGCCAGCAGTTACTCTCGGACAGGGCCCGGGGAGCTGTTTTTT.

The J gene is TRBJ2-3, the V gene TRBV11-3, with 7 bases fitting TRBD1. The germline V gene encodes CDR1 SGHNT and CDR2 YENEEA. The J segment lost 7 bases and the V segment lost 5 bases, leaving 9 bases of the junction unmatched. There are 14 residues in the CDR3. CDR3 loop: CASSPPTGIHTQYF. CDR3 nucleotides: TGTGCCAGCAGCCCTCCGACAGGGATTCATACGCAGTATTTT.

This sequence joins TRBV15 and TRBJ1-5; the D gene is possibly TRBD1 (5 bases). Looked up from germline, CDR1 is LNHNV and CDR2 is YYDKDF (reference sequence). Trimming removed 8 bases from V and 3 bases from J, with 14 bases in between. The CDR3 contains 14 residues. CDR3 in amino acids: CATRGEGFNQPQHF. CDR3 sequence (DNA): TGTGCCACCCGAGGGGAAGGGTTCAATCAGCCCCAGCATTTT.

The V and J genes are TRBV11-3 and TRBJ2-2; 12 bases are shared with TRBD2. Germline values: CDR1 SGHNT, CDR2 YENEEA. V lost 5 bases to trimming and J lost 6 bases; unmatched junction nucleotides: 10. The CDR3 is 17 residues long. The CDR3 bases are TGTGCCAGCAGCACTCGACTACTAGCGGGAGGCCCCGGGGAGCTGTTTTTT. It codes for CASSTRLLAGGPGELFF.

The genes are TRBV6-8 and TRBJ1-5, with D unresolved. CDR3 length equals 13 residues. Trimming cost V 3 bases and J 6 bases, with 9 bases left between them. CDR1 is MNHGY and CDR2 is SAAAGT in the germline V gene. CDR3 sequence: CASSYSRAQPQHF. For the CDR3, the DNA is TGTGCCAGCAGTTATAGCCGCGCTCAGCCCCAGCATTTT.

This clone was detected once. J is TRBJ2-7 and V is TRBV5-1; a possible D gene is TRBD1 (6 bases). Germline V gene data show CDR1 as SGHRS and CDR2 as YFSETQ. The CDR3 runs 14 residues. V was pared by 4 bases and J by 6 bases, with 17 bases between. CDR3 loop: CASSVGHSTAEQYF. CDR3 DNA: TGCGCCAGCAGCGTGGGACATTCTACAGCCGAGCAGTACTTC.

The chain couples TRBV6-8 to TRBJ1-1; D ambiguous. Deletions cut 4 bases from V and 3 bases from J, with 9 bases between. The CDR3 is 13 amino acids. Germline-derived CDR1 and CDR2 are MNHGY and SAAAGT. The CDR3 protein is CASSFKGYTEAFF. The CDR3 DNA is TGTGCCAGCAGTTTTAAGGGTTACACTGAAGCTTTCTTT.

The chain carries TRBV12-5 and TRBJ2-7; D is possibly TRBD1 (6 bases). The length of the CDR3 is 16 residues. The germline V gene encodes CDR1 LGHNT and CDR2 FRNRAP. As DNA, the CDR3 is TGTGCCAGCACCCCCCTGGCTGGGGACAACTCCTACGAGCAGTACTTC. It specifies CASTPLAGDNSYEQYF.